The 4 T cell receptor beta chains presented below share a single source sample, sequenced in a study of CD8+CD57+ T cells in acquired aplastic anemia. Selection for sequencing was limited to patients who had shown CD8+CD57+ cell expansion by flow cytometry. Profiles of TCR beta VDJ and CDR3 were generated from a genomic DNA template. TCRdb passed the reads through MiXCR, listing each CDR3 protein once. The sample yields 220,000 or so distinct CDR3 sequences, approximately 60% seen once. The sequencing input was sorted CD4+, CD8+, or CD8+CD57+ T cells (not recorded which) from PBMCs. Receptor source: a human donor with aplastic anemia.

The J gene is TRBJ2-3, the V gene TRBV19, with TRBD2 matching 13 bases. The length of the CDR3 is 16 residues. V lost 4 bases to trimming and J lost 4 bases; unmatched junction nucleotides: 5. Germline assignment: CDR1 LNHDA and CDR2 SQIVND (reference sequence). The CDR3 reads CASSTWTSGSPDTQYF. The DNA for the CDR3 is TGTGCCAGTAGTACTTGGACTAGCGGGAGTCCAGATACGCAGTATTTT.

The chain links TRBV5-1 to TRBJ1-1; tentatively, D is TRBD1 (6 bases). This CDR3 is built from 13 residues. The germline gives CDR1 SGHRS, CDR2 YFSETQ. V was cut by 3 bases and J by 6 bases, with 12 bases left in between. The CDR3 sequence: CASSSRQDAEAFF. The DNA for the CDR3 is TGCGCCAGCAGCTCCCGACAGGACGCTGAAGCTTTCTTT.

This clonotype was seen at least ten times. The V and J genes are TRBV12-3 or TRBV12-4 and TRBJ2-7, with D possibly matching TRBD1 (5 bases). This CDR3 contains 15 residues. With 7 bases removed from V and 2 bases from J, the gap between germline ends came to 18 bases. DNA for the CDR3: TGTGCCAGCACCTCTCATGGGGCAGGTCCCTACGAGCAGTACTTC. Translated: CASTSHGAGPYEQYF.

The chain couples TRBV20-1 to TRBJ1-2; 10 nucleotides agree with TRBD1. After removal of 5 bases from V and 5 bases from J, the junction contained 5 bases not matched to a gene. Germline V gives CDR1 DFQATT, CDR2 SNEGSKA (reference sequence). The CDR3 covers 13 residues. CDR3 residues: CSAEGQGRYGYTF. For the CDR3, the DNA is TGCAGTGCTGAGGGACAGGGGAGGTATGGCTACACCTTC.